The clone carrying this TCR beta chain has just a few counts. The antigen is unknown. The sample originates from a study of vaccination and CD4 T cells after COVID-19. Study in general: The interval from dose two to post-vaccine sampling had a median of roughly 70 days, and it ranged from 14 to 241. Each control culture was treated with a CEFX pool, an HIV-1 Nef pool, or no peptide. Stimulation used overlapping spike peptides from SARS-CoV-2, HCoV-NL63, HCoV-OC43 and HCoV-229E.

The Oncomine TCR Beta short-read assay was what sequenced the DNA obtained from cultured CD4+ T cells. Using its own MiXCR run on the PCR reads, TCRdb lists one record per CDR3 protein. The sample yields some 21,000 distinct CDR3 sequences, 38% seen once. Treatment defined: approximately 10-day PBMC culture with coronavirus spike peptide pools or control peptides (ViraFEST assay). Once cultured about eleven days, CD4+ T cells underwent isolation by negative selection. The CDR3 contains 14 residues. V was cut by 1 base and J by 4 bases, with 5 bases left in between. Germline V gene lookup returns CDR1 SEHNR and CDR2 FQNEAQ (reference sequence).

The J gene is TRBJ1-6, the V gene TRBV7-9; D gene ambiguous. The receptor's source is a human donor with COVID-19. The source material was cultured CD4+ T cells from blood. CDR3 in amino acids: CASSLEQYNSPLHF. The DNA of the CDR3 is TGTGCCAGCAGCTTAGAACAGTATAATTCACCCCTCCACTTT.